Listed below are T cell receptor beta chains from one sample, sequenced in a study of T cell changes during pregnancy in multiple sclerosis. This table comes from immunoSEQ multiplex PCR, and its TCRdb copy is limited to in-frame clones, with some not included. This table has around 5,200 clones, 81% appearing once. The material sequenced was CD8+ T cells from peripheral blood mononuclear cells, taken in the second trimester of pregnancy. These TCRs come from a female donor in good health, enrolled as a control in a pregnancy study. Both conserved end residues are part of each CDR3. D genes are given only for firm matches. Expanded clones are given a class, and other clones once, few, many or no size at all.

J | D | V | size | CDR3 | DNA
TRBJ2-7 | - | TRBV7-9 | once | CASSFGPYEQYF | TGTGCCAGCAGCTTTGGGCCCTACGAGCAGTACTTC
TRBJ2-2 | TRBD1 | TRBV6-1 | - | CASRETGETGELFF | TGTGCCAGCAGAGAAACAGGGGAAACCGGGGAGCTGTTTTTT
TRBJ1-3 | - | TRBV18 | - | CASSPGQGNTIYF | TGTGCCAGCTCACCAGGACAAGGAAACACCATATATTTT
TRBJ2-1 | TRBD2 | TRBV6-5 | - | CASRAGGDEQFF | TGTGCCAGCAGGGCGGGGGGAGATGAGCAGTTCTTC
TRBJ2-4 | - | TRBV28 | - | CASMSSGNIQYF | TGTGCCAGCATGTCGAGCGGAAACATTCAGTACTTC
TRBJ2-7 | TRBD2 | TRBV7-2 | - | CASSYPRKAGNEQYF | TGTGCCAGCAGCTACCCCCGGAAAGCGGGGAACGAGCAGTACTTC
TRBJ2-7 | - | TRBV27 | few | CASGLGAGAYEQYF | TGTGCCAGCGGTTTGGGGGCTGGCGCCTACGAGCAGTACTTC
TRBJ2-3 | - | TRBV6-4 | - | CASSAGGWGEVDTQYF | TGTGCCAGCAGTGCTGGAGGTTGGGGTGAAGTAGATACGCAGTATTTT
TRBJ2-2 | TRBD2 | TRBV6-1 | once | CASSDILAGSGELFF | TGTGCCAGCAGTGACATCCTAGCGGGAAGTGGGGAGCTGTTTTTT
TRBJ1-1 | - | TRBV29-1 | - | CSGGRLNTEAFF | TGCAGCGGTGGGAGATTGAACACTGAAGCTTTCTTT
TRBJ2-2 | - | TRBV29-1 | - | CSVVQPRGNTGELFF | TGCAGCGTTGTTCAGCCCAGGGGAAACACCGGGGAGCTGTTTTTT
TRBJ1-1 | - | TRBV6-5 | - | CASREQGAFF | TGTGCCAGCAGAGAACAGGGCGCTTTCTTT
TRBJ2-5 | - | TRBV7-2 | - | CASSSYQETQYF | TGTGCCAGCAGCTCGTACCAAGAGACCCAGTACTTC
TRBJ2-2 | - | TRBV6-4 | few | CASSDGTNTGELFF | TGTGCCAGCAGTGACGGGACTAACACCGGGGAGCTGTTTTTT
TRBJ1-1 | - | TRBV6-4 | - | CASSDRERTEAFF | TGTGCCAGCAGTGACAGGGAGAGGACTGAAGCTTTCTTT
TRBJ1-2 | - | TRBV28 | - | CASSPLRVGYGYTF | TGTGCCAGCAGTCCGCTTCGGGTCGGCTATGGCTACACCTTC
TRBJ1-5 | - | TRBV4-1 | - | CASSHGRTVGQPQHF | TGCGCCAGCAGCCATGGCCGGACAGTCGGACAGCCCCAGCATTTT
TRBJ1-6 | - | TRBV5-1 | - | CASSLEVGGSPLHF | TGCGCCAGCAGCTTGGAGGTGGGGGGTTCACCCCTCCACTTT
TRBJ2-7 | - | TRBV7-9 | - | CASSWGDGYEQYF | TGTGCCAGCAGCTGGGGAGACGGCTACGAGCAGTACTTC
TRBJ2-3 | - | TRBV6-5 | - | CASSPGGQRADTQYF | TGTGCCAGCAGCCCCGGGGGGCAAAGGGCAGATACGCAGTATTTT
TRBJ2-5 | TRBD2 | TRBV13 | - | CASSLAGGPETQYF | TGTGCCAGCAGCTTAGCGGGGGGGCCAGAGACCCAGTACTTC
TRBJ2-2 | - | TRBV5-1 | - | CASSLGAGGTGELFF | TGCGCCAGCAGCTTGGGAGCCGGGGGAACCGGGGAGCTGTTTTTT
TRBJ2-7 | - | TRBV5-1 | - | CASSPHDSREQYF | TGCGCCAGCAGCCCCCACGACAGCCGCGAGCAGTACTTC
TRBJ2-1 | TRBD2 | TRBV19 | once | CASGLAGGSYNEQFF | TGTGCCAGTGGACTAGCGGGAGGTTCCTACAATGAGCAGTTCTTC
TRBJ2-2 | TRBD2 | TRBV6-4 | - | CASSDSAGGGTGELFF | TGTGCCAGCAGTGACTCTGCGGGAGGGGGTACCGGGGAGCTGTTTTTT
TRBJ2-5 | TRBD2 | TRBV7-7 | - | CASSPGGAGGLEETQYF | TGTGCCAGCAGTCCCGGTGGGGCGGGGGGGCTGGAGGAGACCCAGTACTTC
TRBJ2-7 | TRBD1 | TRBV16 | once | CASSQSFSGGADEQYF | TGTGCCAGCAGCCAATCGTTTTCAGGGGGCGCGGACGAGCAGTACTTC